This T cell receptor beta chain emerged from a study of shared clonotypes between healthy human individuals. Study summary: The cohort comprised two women and a few men. Their ages spanned 18 to 49 years.

This CDR3 has 14 amino acids. Germline values: CDR1 SGHAT, CDR2 FQNNGV. The V and J ends lost 3 bases and 3 bases respectively, with 11 bases between them. Everyone who donated was a Caucasian adult who lived in Nashville, Tennessee. Generated by immunoSEQ multiplex PCR, the TCRdb table keeps only in-frame clones and is missing some. The sample records 1.6 million or so clones, about 98.5% being singletons. The chain is built from TRBV11-2 and TRBJ1-2; TRBD1 might be the D (5 bases). This TCR was sampled from a man aged 25-45 years in good health. The specimen sequenced was naive CD4+ T cells sorted from blood. Subset of the sample: CD45RA+ positively selected. The CDR3 DNA reads as TGTGCCAGCAGCTTCGGCAGGGACCACTATGGCTACACCTTC. It is translated as CASSFGRDHYGYTF.